This is a list of T cell receptor beta chains from one sample in a study of cytomegalovirus exposure and HLA in healthy donors. Method: immunoSEQ multiplex PCR; TCRdb's copy keeps in-frame clones and lacks some. The data contain some 91,000 clones, approximately 89% of them singletons. The sequenced material came from PBMCs. These receptors all come from a man aged 25 to 45 in good health and CMV-seropositive. CDR3s include the opening cysteine and the closing phenylalanine or tryptophan. A D gene is named only where the DNA matches it firmly. Rows give clone size only sometimes, using once, few, many, or a class for an expanded clone.

v_call	j_call	d_call	clone_size	cdr3_aa	cdr3_nt
TRBV7-6	TRBJ2-2	TRBD2	-	CASSSTSGVGAGELFF	TGTGCCAGCAGCTCTACTAGCGGTGTTGGGGCCGGGGAGCTGTTTTTT
TRBV4-2	TRBJ2-7	-	few	CASSQPSMVYEQYF	TGTGCCAGCAGCCAACCTAGCATGGTTTACGAGCAGTACTTC
TRBV4-2	TRBJ2-2	TRBD1	-	CASSQDPMLDRVRTGELFF	TGTGCCAGCAGCCAAGACCCTATGCTGGACAGGGTACGCACCGGGGAGCTGTTTTTT
TRBV19	TRBJ2-1	-	-	CASRRYNEQFF	TGTGCCAGTAGGAGATACAATGAGCAGTTCTTC
TRBV29-1	TRBJ1-2	TRBD1	-	CSVVGRGLHYGYTF	TGCAGCGTTGTCGGGAGGGGGCTGCACTATGGCTACACCTTC
TRBV10-3	TRBJ2-3	TRBD2	once	CAISDPSGSTDTQYF	TGTGCCATCAGTGACCCTAGCGGGAGTACAGATACGCAGTATTTT
TRBV28	TRBJ2-4	TRBD1	few	CASSPPDRVNIQYF	TGTGCCAGCAGTCCCCCGGACAGGGTTAACATTCAGTACTTC
TRBV6-5	TRBJ2-2	-	-	CASKYQRANTGELFF	TGTGCCAGCAAGTATCAGCGGGCGAACACCGGGGAGCTGTTTTTT
TRBV10-3	TRBJ1-2	-	-	CAISDDRKAYGYTF	TGTGCCATCAGTGATGACAGGAAGGCCTATGGCTACACCTTC
TRBV4-2	TRBJ2-1	TRBD2	-	CASSHSGAGGSSGGHNEQFF	TGTGCCAGCAGCCACTCCGGCGCGGGGGGATCTAGCGGGGGTCACAATGAGCAGTTCTTC
TRBV28	TRBJ1-5	TRBD1	-	CASSLTDRGNQPQHF	TGTGCCAGCAGCTTGACCGACAGGGGCAATCAGCCCCAGCATTTT
TRBV6-1	TRBJ2-7	TRBD2	-	CASSERALAGGDEQYF	TGTGCCAGCAGTGAAAGGGCACTAGCGGGAGGAGACGAGCAGTACTTC
TRBV10-1	TRBJ2-3	TRBD2	-	CASSDVGGPGTDTQYF	TGCGCCAGCAGTGATGTGGGAGGGCCCGGCACAGATACGCAGTATTTT
TRBV5-1	TRBJ2-7	TRBD1	-	CASTPGGTGAYEQYF	TGCGCCAGCACCCCTGGGGGGACAGGGGCATACGAGCAGTACTTC
TRBV30	TRBJ2-7	TRBD2	-	CAWELAGKQYF	TGTGCCTGGGAACTAGCGGGCAAGCAGTACTTC
TRBV19	TRBJ1-1	-	once	CASSAKGVTEAFF	TGTGCCAGTAGTGCAAAGGGGGTAACTGAAGCTTTCTTT
TRBV7-8	TRBJ2-6	TRBD1	-	CASSLASAGTGSGANVLTF	TGTGCCAGCAGCTTAGCGTCGGCAGGGACAGGCTCTGGGGCCAACGTCCTGACTTTC
TRBV10-3	TRBJ2-7	TRBD1	-	CAISGGTGSYEQYF	TGTGCCATCAGTGGTGGGACAGGGTCCTACGAGCAGTACTTC
TRBV28	TRBJ2-7	TRBD1	-	CASSLPTGIDEQYF	TGTGCCAGCAGTTTACCGACAGGGATCGACGAGCAGTACTTC
TRBV28	TRBJ2-7	TRBD1	once	CASMGQDSYEQYF	TGTGCCAGTATGGGACAGGACTCCTACGAGCAGTACTTC
TRBV4-1	TRBJ2-1	TRBD1	-	CASSLTQGAEQFF	TGCGCCAGCAGCCTCACCCAGGGGGCTGAGCAGTTCTTC
TRBV27	TRBJ1-4	-	-	CASSLSDSPTNEKLFF	TGTGCCAGCAGTTTATCGGACAGCCCAACTAATGAAAAACTGTTTTTT
TRBV18	TRBJ1-1	TRBD1	-	CASSPPTGVDEAFF	TGTGCCAGCTCACCCCCGACAGGGGTGGATGAAGCTTTCTTT
TRBV5-5	TRBJ1-5	TRBD1	-	CASSFTGGIDQPQHF	TGTGCCAGCAGCTTCACAGGGGGCATTGATCAGCCCCAGCATTTT
TRBV2	TRBJ1-2	TRBD1	few	CASSATGDGYTF	TGTGCCAGCAGCGCGACAGGGGATGGCTACACCTTC
TRBV28	TRBJ1-1	-	-	CASSFGPEAFF	TGTGCCAGCAGTTTCGGTCCTGAAGCTTTCTTT
TRBV18	TRBJ1-1	-	-	CASSPSVPGGEAFF	TGTGCCAGCTCACCATCGGTGCCGGGAGGTGAAGCTTTCTTT
TRBV10-3	TRBJ2-7	-	-	CAISESELQHEQYF	TGTGCCATCAGTGAGTCTGAACTGCAACACGAGCAGTACTTC
TRBV7-2	TRBJ2-1	-	-	CASSLSFSNEQFF	TGTGCCAGCAGCTTAAGCTTTTCAAATGAGCAGTTCTTC
TRBV20-1	TRBJ1-1	-	-	CSARPEAFF	TGCAGTGCTAGACCAGAAGCTTTCTTT
TRBV27	TRBJ2-3	TRBD2	-	CASIPRVSGGGTDTQYF	TGTGCCAGCATCCCTCGGGTGTCGGGGGGAGGCACAGATACGCAGTATTTT
TRBV5-1	TRBJ2-7	-	-	CASSSDRKLTYEQYF	TGCGCCAGCAGCTCGGACAGAAAACTAACCTACGAGCAGTACTTC
TRBV10-1	TRBJ2-1	TRBD2	-	CASSEDPSGMGNEQFF	TGCGCCAGCAGTGAGGATCCTAGCGGGATGGGGAATGAGCAGTTCTTC
TRBV2	TRBJ2-7	-	-	CASSVWWRVAYEQYF	TGTGCCAGCAGTGTTTGGTGGCGGGTGGCCTACGAGCAGTACTTC
TRBV4-1	TRBJ2-3	-	-	CASSQENRDLTDTQYF	TGCGCCAGCAGCCAAGAGAACAGGGACCTAACAGATACGCAGTATTTT
TRBV7-8	TRBJ2-1	TRBD2	once	CASRSAGGYNEQFF	TGTGCCAGCAGATCTGCGGGAGGCTACAATGAGCAGTTCTTC
TRBV2	TRBJ1-4	TRBD1	-	CATWKTGGGEKLFF	TGTGCCACCTGGAAGACAGGGGGTGGTGAAAAACTGTTTTTT
TRBV2	TRBJ2-1	TRBD2	-	CASRAGLARNEQFF	TGTGCCAGCAGGGCGGGACTAGCACGCAATGAGCAGTTCTTC
TRBV27	TRBJ2-7	-	-	CASSGWFSGRGPGEQYF	TGTGCCAGCAGTGGTTGGTTCTCCGGGAGAGGTCCTGGCGAGCAGTACTTC
TRBV6-1	TRBJ2-7	TRBD2	-	CASSDSGTSGNYEQYF	TGTGCCAGCAGTGATTCCGGGACTAGCGGGAACTACGAGCAGTACTTC
TRBV9	TRBJ1-2	-	-	CASSVDSSTAAKNGYTF	TGTGCCAGCAGCGTAGACAGCTCCACGGCCGCTAAAAATGGCTACACCTTC